The rows below give T cell receptor beta chains drawn from one sample of a study of blood T cells in healthy people across ages. TCRdb ran MiXCR on the 5' RACE reads and lists one entry per CDR3 protein. The repertoire includes roughly 1.9 million distinct CDR3 sequences, 30% to 40% of them detected once, and more than 20% sits in the top ten. The sequencing sample was made of blood. The receptors shown here come from a human donor in good health. CDR3s include the opening cysteine and the closing phenylalanine or tryptophan. Fields, in order: D gene, CDR3 length, V gene, J gene, clone size, CDR3 protein, CDR3 DNA. D genes are given only for firm matches. Expanded clones are given a class, and other clones once, few, many or no size at all.

TRBD1,16,TRBV7-3,TRBJ2-1,NA,CVSSLGGSFSHNEQFF,TGTGTCAGCAGCTTAGGGGGCTCGTTCTCCCACAATGAGCAGTTCTTC
TRBD1,15,TRBV12-3/TRBV12-4,TRBJ1-2,NA,CASSLRTGRLGGYTF,TGTGCCAGCAGTTTGCGGACAGGGAGGCTAGGAGGCTACACCTTC
NA,14,TRBV2,TRBJ1-5,few,CASSQSMGNQPQHF,TGTGCCAGCAGCCAGAGTATGGGCAATCAGCCCCAGCATTTT
NA,13,TRBV10-3,TRBJ2-3,many,CAISPRSTDTQYF,TGTGCCATCAGTCCAAGGAGCACAGATACGCAGTATTTT
NA,18,TRBV20-1,TRBJ1-6,NA,CSARDGRGVGPPGSPLHF,TGCAGTGCTAGAGATGGCCGAGGGGTAGGACCGCCGGGATCACCCCTCCACTTT
NA,13,TRBV7-2,TRBJ1-2,NA,CASSLVVSYGYTF,TGTGCCAGCAGCTTAGTAGTCTCGTATGGCTACACCTTC
NA,16,TRBV21-1,TRBJ2-7,NA,CASSKDLSGGTYEQYF,TGTGCCAGCAGCAAAGATTTGAGCGGGGGGACCTACGAGCAGTACTTC
TRBD1,15,TRBV28,TRBJ1-2,few,CASSFSDRGIYGYTF,TGTGCCAGCAGTTTTTCGGACAGGGGTATCTATGGCTACACCTTC
TRBD1,15,TRBV24-1,TRBJ1-5,NA,CATSGTGDSNQPQHF,TGTGCCACCAGTGGGACAGGGGATAGCAATCAGCCCCAGCATTTT
NA,14,TRBV20-1,TRBJ1-2,NA,CSARDPLGAGGYTF,TGCAGTGCTAGAGACCCCCTTGGGGCTGGTGGCTACACCTTC
TRBD1,19,TRBV12-3/TRBV12-4,TRBJ1-2,NA,CASSFGTGQGLSVDYGYTF,TGTGCCAGCAGTTTTGGGACTGGACAGGGTTTATCGGTTGACTATGGCTACACCTTC
NA,16,TRBV6-1,TRBJ2-1,NA,CASSGQRGGDYNEQFF,TGTGCCAGCAGTGGACAGCGAGGGGGGGATTACAATGAGCAGTTCTTC
NA,16,TRBV28,TRBJ2-7,NA,CASSPHAGRSSYEQYF,TGTGCCAGCAGCCCGCATGCAGGGCGTAGCTCCTACGAGCAGTACTTC
NA,15,TRBV7-9,TRBJ1-4,NA,CASSPGRGIGEKLFF,TGTGCCAGCAGCCCAGGACGGGGGATTGGTGAAAAACTGTTTTTT
NA,15,TRBV29-1,TRBJ2-1,many,CSVMVPSRTYNEQFF,TGCAGCGTTATGGTCCCCTCAAGGACCTACAATGAGCAGTTCTTC
NA,15,TRBV6-5,TRBJ1-5,NA,CACSTQEVWNQPQHF,TGTGCCTGCAGTACCCAGGAGGTTTGGAATCAGCCCCAGCATTTT
TRBD1,15,TRBV29-1,TRBJ2-6,few,CSVEGQFSGANVLTF,TGCAGCGTTGAGGGACAGTTCTCTGGGGCCAACGTCCTGACTTTC
TRBD1,18,TRBV29-1,TRBJ2-7,NA,CSVLTGTANENHSYEQYF,TGCAGCGTTCTTACCGGGACAGCTAACGAAAACCACTCCTACGAGCAGTACTTC
NA,15,TRBV4-1,TRBJ1-6,NA,CASSQVRRDPSPLHF,TGCGCCAGCAGCCAAGTACGGCGGGATCCTTCACCCCTCCACTTT
TRBD1,15,TRBV5-1,TRBJ2-3,NA,CASSSTTGVADTQYF,TGCGCCAGCAGCTCTACCACAGGGGTGGCAGATACGCAGTATTTT
NA,16,TRBV4-1,TRBJ2-6,few,CASSQGLLGGANVLTF,TGCGCCAGCAGCCAGGGATTGCTAGGAGGGGCCAACGTCCTGACTTTC
TRBD1,18,TRBV20-1,TRBJ1-1,NA,CSAREVPGQRIMNTEAFF,TGCAGTGCTAGAGAGGTTCCGGGACAGAGGATTATGAACACTGAAGCTTTCTTT
TRBD2,15,TRBV5-1,TRBJ2-3,NA,CAGSPAGVSTDTQYF,TGCGCCGGCAGCCCAGCGGGGGTGAGCACAGACACGCAGTATTTT
NA,14,TRBV7-8,TRBJ2-3,NA,CASAGTISTDTQYF,TGTGCCTCCGCGGGGACAATAAGCACAGATACGCAGTATTTT
NA,15,TRBV10-3,TRBJ2-1,NA,CAISESSMAPAKQFF,TGTGCCATCAGTGAGTCGAGTATGGCCCCCGCGAAGCAGTTCTTC
TRBD2,14,TRBV5-1,TRBJ2-1,few,CASALSGDHNEQFF,TGCGCCAGCGCCCTCAGCGGGGACCACAATGAGCAGTTCTTC
NA,12,TRBV27,TRBJ1-1,NA,CASSLSGQEAFF,TGTGCCAGCAGTTTATCCGGACAGGAAGCTTTCTTT
NA,14,TRBV7-9,TRBJ1-2,NA,CASSLEGGAYGYTF,TGTGCCAGCAGCTTGGAGGGGGGGGCTTATGGTTACACCTTC
NA,14,TRBV29-1,TRBJ1-1,NA,CSVPDSPGNPEAFF,TGCAGCGTCCCAGATTCCCCTGGGAACCCTGAAGCTTTCTTT
NA,13,TRBV3-1,TRBJ2-1,NA,CASSPLATNEQFF,TGTGCCAGCAGCCCACTTGCGACCAATGAGCAGTTCTTC
TRBD2,17,TRBV20-1,TRBJ2-3,NA,CSAGGLWRGAHTDTQYF,TGCAGTGCTGGGGGCCTATGGCGGGGGGCCCACACAGATACGCAGTATTTT
NA,15,TRBV7-2,TRBJ2-3,NA,CASSLVGTNGDTQYF,TGTGCCAGCAGCTTAGTCGGGACCAACGGGGATACGCAGTATTTT
TRBD2,15,TRBV7-2,TRBJ2-3,NA,CASSPPSGGTDTQYF,TGTGCCAGCAGCCCCCCCTCGGGAGGGACAGATACGCAGTATTTT
TRBD1,13,TRBV29-1,TRBJ1-2,NA,CSVVFDRVHGYTF,TGCAGCGTTGTGTTTGACAGGGTGCATGGCTACACCTTC
NA,11,TRBV28,TRBJ2-1,NA,CASGKFNEQFF,TGTGCCAGCGGTAAATTCAATGAGCAGTTCTTC
NA,16,TRBV7-2,TRBJ1-1,few,CASSSQIIFMNTEAFF,TGTGCCAGCAGCTCCCAAATAATATTCATGAACACTGAAGCTTTCTTT
NA,15,TRBV7-9,TRBJ1-2,few,CASSSQTLLPDGYTF,TGTGCCAGCAGCTCTCAGACCCTACTTCCCGATGGCTACACCTTC
NA,11,TRBV29-1,TRBJ1-1,once,CSVSENTEAFF,TGCAGCGTGTCAGAGAACACTGAAGCTTTCTTT
TRBD2,16,TRBV7-2,TRBJ2-5,NA,CASSSRLAAYQETQYF,TGTGCCAGCAGCAGTCGACTAGCGGCATACCAAGAGACCCAGTACTTC